Below, 25 T cell receptor beta chains from the same sample are listed, as sequenced in a study of T cells in women clearing cervical HPV infection. Clones were read by immunoSEQ multiplex PCR, and TCRdb kept only the in-frame ones, dropping some. The sample totals about 26,000 clones. The material sequenced was blood buffy coat. These TCRs come from a woman aged 18-70 years with a cervical HPV16 infection that either progressed to CIN3+ or cleared (not recorded which).

As to this clone: The read finishes 3 residues shy of the CDR3 end, and the germline J gene is used to complete it. This chain connects TRBV20-1 to TRBJ2-7; D gene unclear. Germline CDR1 is DFQATT and CDR2 is SNEGSKA (reference sequence). The CDR3 is made up of 13 amino acids. Trimming took off 6 bases at V and 6 bases at J, with 18 bases between the two ends. The sequenced CDR3 bases are TGCAGTGCACGAGAACTGGTACCGCTCGAG. Its protein product is CSARELVPLE. The entire CDR3 sequence reads CSARELVPLEQYF.

Concerning this clone: The CDR3 goes on 3 residues after the read ends, and that part is filled in from the germline J gene. The chain joins TRBV5-4 to TRBJ2-2; tentative D call: TRBD2 (7 bases). Germline CDR1 reads SGHNT; CDR2 reads YYREEE (reference sequence). CDR3 length: 16 amino acids. The sequenced CDR3 bases are TGTGCCAGCAGCCTGGCGCGGGGGACAACTAATGAAAAG. Translating it yields CASSLARGTTNEK. Given in full, the CDR3 is CASSLARGTTNEKLFF.

As to this clone: The read halts 3 residues ahead of the CDR3 end, with the missing end drawn from the germline J gene. The chain has TRBV5-6 and TRBJ2-1; D is possibly TRBD1 (6 bases). The V and J ends lost 6 bases and 8 bases respectively, with 21 bases between them. The CDR3 runs to 15 residues. CDR1 and CDR2 from the germline V gene are SGHDT and YYEEEE. The CDR3 here is CASTLQGSAVYEQFF. The DNA read from the CDR3 is TGTGCCAGCACCCTCCAGGGGTCCGCCGTCTATGAG.

Regarding this clone: The read ends 3 residues shy of where the CDR3 ends; the end is completed using the germline J gene. The chain links TRBV7-2 to TRBJ1-2, with TRBD1 matching 11 bases. With V trimmed by 5 bases and J by 4 bases, 3 bases remained unmatched. CDR3 length: 14 amino acids. Germline loops: CDR1 SGHTA, CDR2 FQGNSA. This chain's CDR3 is CASSPGQGGYGYTF. CDR3 bases read: TGTGCCAGCAGCCCGGGACAGGGGGGCTATGGC.

Of note for this clone: The read ends 3 residues shy of where the CDR3 ends; the end is completed using the germline J gene. The chain links TRBV7-9 to TRBJ2-2; maybe TRBD1 (5 bases). The germline gives CDR1 SEHNR, CDR2 FQNEAQ (reference sequence). Trimming took 2 bases from V and 6 from J, leaving 13 bases between them. This CDR3 is 15 amino acids long. The CDR3 here is CASSLTGVYSGELFF. The DNA read from the CDR3 is TGTGCCAGCAGCTTAACAGGAGTATATTCCGGGGAG.

Remarks on this clone: The CDR3 goes on 3 residues after the read ends, and that part is filled in from the germline J gene. The chain uses TRBV7-2 and TRBJ2-1, with no clear D. V gave up 0 bases and J gave up 0 bases, with 6 bases separating them. Germline V gene lookup returns CDR1 SGHTA and CDR2 FQGNSA. The CDR3 sequence is 15 residues long. The sequenced part of the CDR3 DNA is TGTGCCAGCAGCTTAGCTAGCCCCTCCTACAATGAG. This encodes CASSLASPSYNE. The entire CDR3 protein reads CASSLASPSYNEQFF.

Remarks on this clone: The read falls 3 residues short of the CDR3 end, and the missing part is taken from the germline J gene. This chain links TRBV18 with TRBJ2-3, with 7 positions matching TRBD1. The CDR3 spans 16 residues. The V gene's germline CDR1 is KGHSH and CDR2 LQKENI. The part of the CDR3 DNA that was read is TGTGCCAGCTCACCACCGGGACAGTATAGCAATCAGCCG. Translating it yields CASSPPGQYSNQP. The whole CDR3 region reads CASSPPGQYSNQPQYF.

As concerns this clone: The sequence runs out 3 residues before the end of the CDR3; the remainder is reconstructed from the germline J gene. The chain has TRBV6-2 or TRBV6-3 and TRBJ2-5; no firm D call. The V gene's germline CDR1 is MNHEY and CDR2 SVGEGT. V gave up 2 bases and J gave up 4 bases, with 8 bases separating them. CDR3 size: 13 residues. The sequenced CDR3 bases are TGTGCCAGCAGTTACCCCCCCTTAGAGACC. Protein product: CASSYPPLET. The CDR3 reads in full as CASSYPPLETQYF.

On this clone: Read data end 3 residues before the CDR3 end; the end is taken from the germline J gene. The chain employs TRBV10-3 and TRBJ2-7; D is ambiguous. The ends were cut back, 3 bases at V and 0 bases at J, with 6 bases in the middle. Germline values: CDR1 ENHRY, CDR2 SYGVKD. The CDR3 covers 13 residues. This CDR3 reads CAISDTGSYEQYF. The part of the CDR3 DNA that was read is TGTGCCATCAGTGACACTGGCTCCTACGAG.

Concerning this clone itself: The read ends 3 residues shy of where the CDR3 ends; the end is completed using the germline J gene. The genes are TRBV20-1 and TRBJ2-1; D is perhaps TRBD2 (7 bases). Deletions cut 7 bases from V and 4 bases from J, with 17 bases between. CDR1 DFQATT and CDR2 SNEGSKA come from the germline V gene (reference sequence). This CDR3 region has 14 residues. The CDR3 loop reads CSVPRGGGYNEQFF. CDR3 DNA (partial): TGCAGTGTCCCGAGGGGGGGTGGGTACAATGAG.

About this clone itself: Compared with germline, one end of the junction differs, possibly owing to a read error. The read is 3 residues too short to cover the CDR3 end, so that end is filled in from the germline J gene. The same CDR3 can be traced to other DNA sequences in this sample. The chain links TRBV6-2 or TRBV6-3 to TRBJ1-3, with a tentative D call TRBD1 (6 bases). The germline CDR1 and CDR2 sequences are MNHEY and SVGEGT. This CDR3 is built from 13 residues. CDR3 region: CASTRQVRNTIYF. The covered CDR3 bases are TGTGCCAGCACCAGACAGGTCCGGAACACG.

About this clone: The read stops 3 residues short of the end of the CDR3; the missing end is completed from the germline J gene. This chain links TRBV5-1 with TRBJ2-1, with TRBD1 matching 10 bases. This CDR3 has 17 amino acids. The V gene end was trimmed by 5 bases and the J gene end by 5 bases; junction bases not matched to a gene: 13. Germline-derived CDR1 and CDR2 are SGHRS and YFSETQ. Incomplete CDR3 DNA: TGCGCCAGCAGTTCTCCTCCCCGGACAGGGGGAAACAATGAG. Its translation: CASSSPPRTGGNNE. In full, the CDR3 is CASSSPPRTGGNNEQFF. The variable domain in full, completed from reference TRBV5-1 and TRBJ2-1, reads KAGVTQTPRYLIKTRGQQVTLSCSPISGHRSVSWYQQTPGQGLQFLFEYFSETQRNKGNFPGRFSGRQFSNSRSEMNVSTLELGDSALYLCASSSPPRTGGNNEQFFGPGTRLTVL.

On this clone itself: The read finishes 3 residues shy of the CDR3 end, and the germline J gene is used to complete it. This chain joins TRBV11-3 and TRBJ2-1; the match to TRBD1 covers 9 bases. Losses at the gene ends were 4 bases for V and 9 bases for J; bases not matched to a gene: 10. This CDR3 contains 15 residues. Germline lookup yields CDR1 SGHNT and CDR2 YENEEA. The part of the CDR3 DNA that was read is TGTGCCAGCAGCTCGACGACAGGGGGTTTCAGTGAG. Protein sequence: CASSSTTGGFSE. The full CDR3 protein reads CASSSTTGGFSEQFF.

Notes on this clone: The observed sequence ends 3 residues before the CDR3 terminus, with the missing tail filled in from the germline J gene. The V call is TRBV2, the J call TRBJ1-5, with D possibly TRBD1 on 6 matching bases. There are 15 residues in the CDR3. The germline CDR1 and CDR2 sequences are SNHLY and FYNNEI. The ends were cut back, 6 bases at V and 3 bases at J, with 15 bases in the middle. Incomplete CDR3 DNA: TGTGCCAGCAGAAGGGACACAGAATACAATCAGCCC. Amino acids: CASRRDTEYNQP. In full, the CDR3 reads CASRRDTEYNQPQHF.

To note about this clone: From the germline J gene comes the end of the CDR3, since the read stops 3 residues before it. The rearrangement uses TRBV29-1 and TRBJ2-4; D gene uncertain. The CDR3 consists of 12 residues. From germline, CDR1 is SQVTM and CDR2 ANQGSEA. The CDR3 sequence is CSVVAANYGQYF. The covered CDR3 bases are TGCAGCGTTGTTGCAGCAAACTATGGT.

Comments on this clone: The CDR3 end falls 3 residues outside the read, so it is completed with the germline J gene. The rearrangement joins TRBV2 to TRBJ1-5; TRBD1 is a possible D gene (5 bases). V lost 6 bases and J 0 bases, leaving 9 bases between the germline ends. Germline CDR1 reads SNHLY; CDR2 reads FYNNEI. This CDR3 contains 14 residues. CDR3 DNA, as far as it was read: TGTGCCAGCAGGCCGGGACTTAGCAATCAGCCC. The encoded protein is CASRPGLSNQP. The whole CDR3 protein reads CASRPGLSNQPQHF.

Note on this clone: The observed sequence ends 3 residues before the CDR3 terminus, with the missing tail filled in from the germline J gene. J is TRBJ2-3 and V is TRBV7-6; 9 bases are a match to TRBD2. Losses at the gene ends were 3 bases for V and 2 bases for J; bases not matched to a gene: 6. Germline V lookup: CDR1 SGHVS, CDR2 FNYEAQ. CDR3 length: 16 amino acids. The sequenced CDR3 bases are TGTGCCAGCAGCTTCTTAGCGGGAGAACCCACAGATACG. Amino acids: CASSFLAGEPTDT. The full CDR3 protein is CASSFLAGEPTDTQYF.

In the case of this clone: The CDR3 is cut off 3 residues early in the read; its end comes from the germline J gene. J is TRBJ2-2 and V is TRBV7-3; TRBD2 matches 12 bases. With 4 bases clipped from V and 4 bases from J, the junction kept 1 base outside the gene matches. The CDR3 has 15 residues. The germline V gene has CDR1 SGHTA and CDR2 FQGTGA. This chain's CDR3 is CASSSGLAGTGELFF. The sequenced CDR3 bases are TGTGCCAGCAGCTCGGGACTAGCGGGCACCGGGGAG.

On this clone itself: Coverage ceases 3 residues before the CDR3 finishes, and the germline J gene fills in the end. This chain connects TRBV11-3 to TRBJ1-5; D may be TRBD1 (5 bases). Germline CDR1 is SGHNT and CDR2 is YENEEA. The CDR3 runs to 12 residues. The ends were cut back, 4 bases at V and 6 bases at J, with 7 bases in the middle. The CDR3 protein is CASSSQGQPQHF. CDR3 DNA (partial): TGTGCCAGCAGCTCGCAGGGTCAGCCC.

Concerning this clone itself: The read ends 3 residues shy of where the CDR3 ends; the end is completed using the germline J gene. V and J are TRBV18 and TRBJ1-5; 7 bases are a match to TRBD1. The CDR3 runs 13 residues. With 6 bases clipped from V and 5 bases from J, the junction kept 4 bases outside the gene matches. CDR1 and CDR2 from the germline V gene are KGHSH and LQKENI. The CDR3 here is CASSADRDQPQHF. CDR3 DNA, as far as it was read: TGTGCCAGCTCGGCTGACAGGGATCAGCCC.

A note on this clone: The read finishes 3 residues shy of the CDR3 end, and the germline J gene is used to complete it. The chain carries TRBV11-3 and TRBJ2-2, with D unclear. Germline CDR1 reads SGHNT; CDR2 reads YENEEA. The CDR3 runs to 15 residues. Trimming took 3 bases from V and 2 from J, leaving 10 bases between them. CDR3 DNA, as far as it was read: TGTGCCAGCAGCTTTGGCGGCAGTAACACCGGGGAG. Its translation is CASSFGGSNTGE. The entire CDR3 protein reads CASSFGGSNTGELFF.

On this clone itself: The read stops 3 residues short of the end of the CDR3; the missing end is completed from the germline J gene. The J gene is TRBJ2-3, the V gene TRBV19; D call uncertain. V lost 5 bases, J lost 4 bases, and 10 bases lay in between. The germline gives CDR1 LNHDA, CDR2 SQIVND (reference sequence). This CDR3 region has 13 residues. The CDR3 DNA, read in part, is TGTGCCAGTAGTGTATTACGGGCAGATACG. This sequence encodes CASSVLRADT. The whole CDR3 is CASSVLRADTQYF.

Here the CDR3 reads CASSLVGGSGYGQYF. The DNA read from the CDR3 is TGTGCCAGCAGCTTAGTCGGGGGTTCTGGCTATGGT. The chain recombines TRBV7-9 with TRBJ2-4, with D possibly TRBD2 on 6 matching bases. The read terminates 3 residues before the CDR3 end, so the remaining end is supplied by the germline J gene. The length of the CDR3 is 15 residues. The germline V gene encodes CDR1 SEHNR and CDR2 FQNEAQ (reference sequence).

Points on this clone: The CDR3 end is not reached by the read, which stops 3 residues before it; the germline J gene fills it in. This chain joins TRBV7-9 and TRBJ2-3, with 7 bases fitting TRBD1. The germline V gene has CDR1 SEHNR and CDR2 FQNEAQ (reference sequence). CDR3 length: 14 residues. The CDR3 bases that were read are TGTGCCAGCAGCTTAGGGGGTCAGGGGGAGACG. Translated, it gives CASSLGGQGET. The whole CDR3 reads CASSLGGQGETQYF.

About this clone itself: The read ends 3 residues early relative to the CDR3; the germline J gene fills the gap. V gene TRBV19 combines with J gene TRBJ2-7; D may be TRBD2 (6 bases). The CDR3 has 17 amino acids. Germline-derived CDR1 and CDR2 are LNHDA and SQIVND (reference sequence). V was clipped by 6 bases and J by 6 bases, with 27 bases between them. The CDR3 bases that were read are TGTGCCAGTAGCCCGCACGGGAGACAAAGGGGATCCCTCGAG. Its protein is CASSPHGRQRGSLE. The whole CDR3 protein reads CASSPHGRQRGSLEQYF.